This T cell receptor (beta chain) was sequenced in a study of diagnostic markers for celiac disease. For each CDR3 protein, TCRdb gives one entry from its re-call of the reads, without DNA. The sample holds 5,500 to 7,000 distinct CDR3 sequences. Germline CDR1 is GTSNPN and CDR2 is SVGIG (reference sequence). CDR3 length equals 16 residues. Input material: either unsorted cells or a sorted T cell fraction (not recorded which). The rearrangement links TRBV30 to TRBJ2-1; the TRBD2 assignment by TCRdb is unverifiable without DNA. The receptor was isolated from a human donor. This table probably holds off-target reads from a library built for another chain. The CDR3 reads CAWSTPSALPHNEQFF.